One sample yielded the 26 T cell receptor beta chains listed below, sequenced in a study of T cell changes during pregnancy in multiple sclerosis (dated by TCRdb to the late 2010s). The method was the immunoSEQ multiplex PCR assay. The immuneACCESS repertoire file appears here via TCRdb, limited to in-frame rearrangements. These files lack a portion of the clones; in checked studies, under half of the deficit traces to unresolved V genes, and the cause of the others is not known. The sample records tens of thousands of clones, roughly nine tenths of which are singletons. The ten largest clonotypes hold 1% to 1.5% of the sample. The starting material was CD4+ T cells from peripheral blood mononuclear cells, obtained in the second trimester of pregnancy. Receptor source: a female donor with multiple sclerosis, enrolled in a pregnancy study.

The J gene is TRBJ1-2, the V gene TRBV7-2, with 11 bases aligning to TRBD1. Germline V gene sequence: CDR1 SGHTA, CDR2 FQGNSA. J gave up 7 bases and V 5 bases, and 3 bases lay outside the gene matches. CDR3 size: 13 residues. In DNA form, the CDR3 reads TGTGCCAGCAGCCCGGACAGGGGGCTTGGCTACACCTTC. Its protein is CASSPDRGLGYTF.

The chain combines TRBV7-9 with TRBJ1-1; unclear D gene. The CDR3 covers 15 residues. The V gene lost 3 bases and the J gene lost 1 base, with 12 bases spanning the gap. Germline CDR1 SEHNR, CDR2 FQNEAQ (reference sequence). The CDR3 sequence is CASSLGPFENTEAFF. As DNA, the CDR3 is TGTGCCAGCAGCTTGGGCCCATTCGAGAACACTGAAGCTTTCTTT.

This chain links TRBV27 with TRBJ2-3; possible D gene TRBD1, 6 bases. V lost 1 base and J lost 2, with 10 bases in between. CDR1 is MNHEY and CDR2 is SMNVEV in the germline V gene (reference sequence). The length of the CDR3 is 15 residues. The CDR3 coding sequence is TGTGCCAGCAGTTTATTACAGGGATACACAGATACGCAGTATTTT. Translation gives CASSLLQGYTDTQYF.

This clone was seen more than once but under ten times. The chain uses TRBV6-1 and TRBJ2-1; weak D call: TRBD1 (5 bases). The CDR3 has 13 residues. Trimming cost V 4 bases and J 9 bases, with 13 bases left between them. Per the germline V gene, CDR1 is MNHNS and CDR2 is SASEGT. CDR3 coding DNA: TGTGCCAGCAGTGGAGACCAGGGCGGTGAGCAGTTCTTC. Translated: CASSGDQGGEQFF.

The J gene is TRBJ2-1, the V gene TRBV29-1; 9 bases are a match to TRBD2. CDR1 is SQVTM, CDR2 ANQGSEA, per germline. The length of the CDR3 is 16 residues. Trimming cost V 4 bases and J 0 bases; bases outside gene matches: 7. The CDR3, as DNA: TGCAGCGTTGGAAAGACTAGCGGAAGCTCCTACAATGAGCAGTTCTTC. Its protein product is CSVGKTSGSSYNEQFF.

This chain connects TRBV11-2 to TRBJ2-2, with 8 positions matching TRBD1. This CDR3 comprises 15 residues. Germline trimming cut 5 bases from V and 1 base from J; bases unmatched to any gene: 3. The germline V gene has CDR1 SGHAT and CDR2 FQNNGV. The CDR3 bases are TGTGCCAGCAGCCCAGACAGGGGGAACACCGGGGAGCTGTTTTTT. Its protein is CASSPDRGNTGELFF.

This chain links TRBV6-6 with TRBJ1-5, with D possibly matching TRBD1 (6 bases). Trimming shortened V by 6 bases and J by 3 bases, and 12 bases separated the two germline ends. Germline loops: CDR1 MNHNY, CDR2 SVGAGI (reference sequence). The length of the CDR3 is 14 residues. The CDR3 protein is CASRGGVTNQPQHF. DNA for the CDR3: TGTGCCAGCAGAGGGGGGGTCACCAATCAGCCCCAGCATTTT.

The chain links TRBV6-6 to TRBJ1-1; no firm D call. V was cut by 6 bases and J by 10 bases, with 21 bases left in between. There are 14 residues in the CDR3. Germline values: CDR1 MNHNY, CDR2 SVGAGI (reference sequence). This CDR3 reads CASRSLEQASRAFF. The CDR3 DNA is TGTGCCAGCAGGTCTCTTGAGCAGGCCAGCCGAGCTTTCTTT.

The V gene is TRBV6-1, the J gene TRBJ1-5, with 8 bases fitting TRBD1. J was trimmed by 4 bases and V by 6 bases; bases with no gene match: 8. The CDR3 extends over 15 amino acids. CDR1 is MNHNS and CDR2 is SASEGT in the germline V gene. The CDR3 sequence is CASRPGQGRNQPQHF. The CDR3 region has the DNA TGTGCCAGCAGACCTGGACAGGGCCGGAATCAGCCCCAGCATTTT.

This chain uses TRBV12-5 with TRBJ2-2; the D gene is possibly TRBD2 (6 bases). The V and J ends lost 0 bases and 7 bases respectively, with 18 bases between them. The CDR3 consists of 17 residues. Germline V gene sequence: CDR1 LGHNT, CDR2 FRNRAP. CDR3 region: CASGLVREGRRDGELFF. The CDR3 region has the DNA TGTGCTAGTGGTTTGGTAAGAGAGGGGAGGAGGGACGGGGAGCTGTTTTTT.

The chain is built from TRBV6-5 and TRBJ1-2; the match to TRBD1 covers 7 bases. Germline V gives CDR1 MNHEY, CDR2 SVGAGI. V shed 7 bases, J shed 8 bases, and the junction held 10 bases outside the gene matches. The CDR3 spans 13 residues. The CDR3 DNA sequence: TGTGCCAGCACTAATGAGGGGGCGGGAGGCTACACCTTC. Its translation: CASTNEGAGGYTF.

This CDR3 reads CASSIRVPQRAFF. In nucleotides, the CDR3 is TGTGCCAGTAGTATTAGAGTACCGCAGCGAGCTTTCTTT. The chain joins TRBV19 to TRBJ1-1; D gene ambiguous. This CDR3 region has 13 residues. With 3 bases removed from V and 10 bases from J, the gap between germline ends came to 15 bases. The V gene's germline CDR1 is LNHDA and CDR2 SQIVND (reference sequence).

The genes are TRBV15 and TRBJ2-3; 7 bases are shared with TRBD2. Per the germline V gene, CDR1 is LNHNV and CDR2 is YYDKDF (reference sequence). With 2 bases clipped from V and 0 bases from J, the junction kept 5 bases outside the gene matches. This CDR3 is 16 amino acids long. The CDR3 loop reads CATSRRSGFSTDTQYF. The DNA of the CDR3 is TGTGCCACCAGCAGACGTAGCGGGTTTAGCACAGATACGCAGTATTTT. Drawing the rest from reference TRBV15 and TRBJ2-3, the complete variable domain is DAMVIQNPRYQVTQFGKPVTLSCSQTLNHNVMYWYQQKSSQAPKLLFHYYDKDFNNEADTPDNFQSRRPNTSFCFLDIRSPGLGDTAMYLCATSRRSGFSTDTQYFGPGTRLTVL.

This clone was observed a single time. The chain links TRBV7-2 to TRBJ2-7; the D gene is possibly TRBD2 (6 bases). The length of the CDR3 is 16 residues. Trimming took 1 base from V and 6 from J, leaving 19 bases between them. Germline V CDR1 and CDR2: SGHTA, FQGNSA. As DNA, the CDR3 is TGTGCCAGCAGCTTAGTACGCGGGACCCTATCGGGCGAGCAGTACTTC. Its translation is CASSLVRGTLSGEQYF.

This chain uses TRBV28 with TRBJ2-2; no clear D. This CDR3 contains 12 residues. V lost 6 bases and J 4 bases, leaving 6 bases between the germline ends. Germline-derived CDR1 and CDR2 are MDHEN and SYDVKM. The CDR3 DNA is TGTGCCAGCAGCTCGTTCACCGGGGAGCTGTTTTTT. Translating gives CASSSFTGELFF.

The chain recombines TRBV5-1 with TRBJ2-2; possibly TRBD2 for D (6 bases). The CDR3 is 16 residues long. Germline CDR1 SGHRS, CDR2 YFSETQ. V gave up 4 bases and J gave up 0 bases, with 13 bases separating them. CDR3 sequence reads: CASSSGGIANTGELFF. CDR3 DNA sequence: TGCGCCAGCAGCAGCGGAGGGATTGCGAACACCGGGGAGCTGTTTTTT.

The J gene is TRBJ1-1, the V gene TRBV28; possibly TRBD1 for D (5 bases). Germline CDR1 reads MDHEN; CDR2 reads SYDVKM. V lost 4 bases, J lost 5 bases, and 14 bases lay in between. The CDR3 spans 14 residues. The CDR3 region is CASSYDQGTTEAFF. CDR3 coding DNA: TGTGCCAGCAGTTATGACCAGGGAACGACTGAAGCTTTCTTT.

This sequence joins TRBV7-6 and TRBJ2-3; 9 nucleotides agree with TRBD2. CDR3 length: 15 amino acids. CDR1 and CDR2 (germline): SGHVS, FNYEAQ. J gave up 2 bases and V 2 bases, and 2 bases lay outside the gene matches. This chain's CDR3 is CASSLSGRHTDTQYF. Here the CDR3 DNA reads TGTGCCAGCAGCTTAAGCGGGAGGCACACAGATACGCAGTATTTT. Filled out from reference TRBV7-6 and TRBJ2-3, the complete variable domain reads GAGVSQSPRYKVTKRGQDVALRCDPISGHVSLYWYRQALGQGPEFLTYFNYEAQQDKSGLPNDRFSAERPEGSISTLTIQRTEQRDSAMYRCASSLSGRHTDTQYFGPGTRLTVL.

The genes are TRBV5-1 and TRBJ2-1; TRBD2 matches at 11 bases. The CDR3 sequence is 17 residues long. V gave up 1 base and J gave up 6 bases; unmatched junction bases: 9. Germline values: CDR1 SGHRS, CDR2 YFSETQ. The CDR3 DNA reads as TGCGCCAGCAGCTTGTTCCCGACTAGCGGGAACGGCAATGAGCAGTTCTTC. Encoded protein: CASSLFPTSGNGNEQFF.

The CDR3 region has the DNA TGCAGCGTTGCCCTCAGTGCAGATACGCAGTATTTT. This sequence encodes CSVALSADTQYF. V and J are TRBV29-1 and TRBJ2-3; D gene unclear. Trimming took 4 bases from V and 4 from J, leaving 9 bases between them. CDR1 and CDR2 (germline): SQVTM, ANQGSEA. The CDR3 contains 12 residues.

V gene TRBV2 combines with J gene TRBJ1-3; the D gene is possibly TRBD1 (6 bases). CDR3 length: 15 residues. V lost 6 bases to trimming and J lost 2 bases, with 14 bases between them. From germline, CDR1 is SNHLY and CDR2 FYNNEI. DNA for the CDR3: TGTGCCAGCAGCCCTAGGACAGCCACTGGAAACACCATATATTTT. Translated, it gives CASSPRTATGNTIYF.

This CDR3 reads CASSPRDRGSYEQFF. The CDR3 nucleotides are TGTGCCAGCAGCCCCCGGGACAGGGGGTCCTATGAGCAGTTCTTC. This chain connects TRBV9 to TRBJ2-1; the match to TRBD1 covers 11 bases. The CDR3 length is 15 residues. Unmatched junction bases numbered 8, after V lost 4 bases and J lost 8 bases. Germline-derived CDR1 and CDR2 are SGDLS and YYNGEE.

The V and J genes are TRBV30 and TRBJ2-7, with a possible D match to TRBD1 (6 bases). CDR1 and CDR2 from the germline V gene are GTSNPN and SVGIG (reference sequence). V shed 1 base and J shed 3 bases, with 10 bases lying between them. This CDR3 is 13 amino acids long. The DNA for the CDR3 is TGTGCCTGGAGTGCCTCGACAGGCTACGAGCAGTACTTC. This translates into CAWSASTGYEQYF.

The CDR3 here is CASTSGLAGGGVSYNEQFF. CDR3 nucleotides: TGCGCCAGCACCTCGGGACTAGCGGGAGGGGGGGTGTCCTACAATGAGCAGTTCTTC. The genes are TRBV5-1 and TRBJ2-1; TRBD2 matches 16 bases. Per germline, CDR1 SGHRS and CDR2 YFSETQ. The CDR3 is made up of 19 amino acids. After removal of 6 bases from V and 1 base from J, the junction contained 10 bases not matched to a gene.

The CDR3 nucleotides are TGCAGCGTCACTAGGGCCTTCCGTTGGGCTGCTGGGGAGCTGTTTTTT. This codes for CSVTRAFRWAAGELFF. The V gene is TRBV29-1, the J gene TRBJ2-2, with D possibly TRBD2 on 5 matching bases. Germline loops: CDR1 SQVTM, CDR2 ANQGSEA. There are 16 residues in the CDR3. V was cut by 6 bases and J by 8 bases, with 25 bases left in between.

J is TRBJ2-7 and V is TRBV7-2, with D hard to call. This CDR3 comprises 14 residues. The germline V gene has CDR1 SGHTA and CDR2 FQGNSA. V was shortened by 0 bases and J by 3 bases, with 9 bases between the two germline ends. DNA for the CDR3: TGTGCCAGCAGCTTAGCCGCACAGATCTACGAGCAGTACTTC. Translating it yields CASSLAAQIYEQYF.